The present entry profiles one T cell receptor beta chain with its context. The target antigen is unknown. Carried by the TCR beta cDNA libraries were unique molecular identifiers. The authors obtained roughly 500,000 cDNA molecules from about 0.94 to 9.7 million T cells. One entry per CDR3 protein, called by TCRdb with MiXCR from the PCR reads. In the table there are about 500,000 distinct CDR3 sequences, under 55% of which are singletons. The data were taken from a study of post-analysis software for immune sequencing data. The overall study: Patients had relapsing-remitting, secondary progressive or progressive-relapsing multiple sclerosis; some lacked subtype. Study-level findings and limits: Among multiple sclerosis patients, normalized Chao1 diversity was significantly below that of controls. Strong same-batch co-clustering of samples appeared with F measure clustering.

The material sequenced was blood. This clonotype was sampled from a girl aged 5 to 17 with multiple sclerosis.

The CDR3 DNA is TGCGCCAGCAGCCAAGTCCTACCGACAGGACTCGACGAGCAGTACTTC. This translates into CASSQVLPTGLDEQYF. This sequence joins TRBV4-1 and TRBJ2-7, with D maybe TRBD1 (6 bases). The germline V and J ends were trimmed by 1 base and 5 bases, with 18 bases remaining between them. The CDR3 is 16 residues long. Per germline, CDR1 MGHRA and CDR2 YSYEKL.